The 30 T cell receptor beta chains presented below share a single source sample, sequenced in a study of blood T cell repertoires in COVID-19. Measured with immunoSEQ multiplex PCR; TCRdb has only the in-frame clones, and not every one. The sample lists about 130,000 clones; around 83% were seen once. Sequenced material: peripheral blood. The receptors stem from a man aged 35 to 55 with active or convalescent COVID-19.

Points on this clone: The sample contains more than one DNA sequence encoding this CDR3. V and J are TRBV7-2 and TRBJ1-6, with a possible D match to TRBD1 (5 bases). Germline CDR1 reads SGHTA; CDR2 reads FQGNSA. This CDR3 comprises 15 residues. V was pared by 1 base and J by 10 bases, with 14 bases between. The CDR3 loop is CASSLGGTGYSPLHF. The CDR3 bases are TGTGCCAGCAGCTTAGGGGGGACTGGTTACTCACCCCTCCACTTT.

This chain connects TRBV25-1 to TRBJ2-7; no definite D call. Trimming pared 2 bases from V and 0 bases from J, leaving 11 bases between. Germline V CDR1 and CDR2: MGHDK, SYGVNS. This CDR3 contains 15 residues. CDR3 in amino acids: CASSETVLSSYEQYF. The CDR3 nucleotides read TGTGCCAGCAGTGAAACTGTACTAAGCTCCTACGAGCAGTACTTC.

This clone was counted once. This sequence joins TRBV9 and TRBJ1-6, with 9 positions matching TRBD1. The junction had 6 bases not matched to a gene; V was cut back by 3 bases and J by 11 bases. Germline V lookup: CDR1 SGDLS, CDR2 YYNGEE. The CDR3 has 14 residues. The CDR3 bases are TGTGCCAGCAGCGGGGGGACAGGGTTGGCACCCCTCCACTTT. This translates into CASSGGTGLAPLHF. The full variable domain, its missing parts supplied by reference TRBV9 and TRBJ1-6, is DSGVTQTPKHLITATGQRVTLRCSPRSGDLSVYWYQQSLDQGLQFLIQYYNGEERAKGNILERFSAQQFPDLHSELNLSSLELGDSALYFCASSGGTGLAPLHFGNGTRLTVT.

J is TRBJ1-3 and V is TRBV12-5; no definite D call. The V and J ends lost 1 base and 4 bases respectively, with 5 bases between them. Germline CDR1 reads LGHNT; CDR2 reads FRNRAP. This CDR3 region has 13 residues. This CDR3 reads CASGLAAGNTIYF. In nucleotides, the CDR3 is TGTGCTAGTGGTTTGGCCGCGGGAAACACCATATATTTT. Drawing the rest from reference TRBV12-5 and TRBJ1-3, the complete variable domain is DARVTQTPRHKVTEMGQEVTMRCQPILGHNTVFWYRQTMMQGLELLAYFRNRAPLDDSGMPKDRFSAEMPDATLATLKIQPSEPRDSAVYFCASGLAAGNTIYFGEGSWLTVV.

This chain joins TRBV6-5 and TRBJ1-2, with 7 positions matching TRBD1. V was clipped by 2 bases and J by 5 bases; unmatched bases: 8. The V gene's germline CDR1 is MNHEY and CDR2 SVGAGI. The CDR3 length is 15 residues. In DNA form, the CDR3 reads TGTGCCAGCAGTTACACCCACGGGACAGATTATGGCTACACCTTC. This sequence encodes CASSYTHGTDYGYTF.

The chain links TRBV6-5 to TRBJ1-1; D is possibly TRBD1 (6 bases). The CDR3 runs 13 residues. V lost 8 bases and J lost 5, with 15 bases in between. Germline CDR1 reads MNHEY; CDR2 reads SVGAGI. CDR3 residues: CASRGGLQTEAFF. DNA for the CDR3: TGTGCCAGCCGGGGGGGCTTACAAACTGAAGCTTTCTTT.

In DNA form, the CDR3 reads TGTGCCAGCAGTTCAGGCCGGGACAGGGCTTCACCCCTCCACTTT. Encoded protein: CASSSGRDRASPLHF. The J gene is TRBJ1-6, the V gene TRBV6-5; 9 nucleotides agree with TRBD1. The germline V gene has CDR1 MNHEY and CDR2 SVGAGI. Trimming cost V 4 bases and J 9 bases; bases outside gene matches: 7. This CDR3 is 15 amino acids long.

The rearrangement uses TRBV12-3 or TRBV12-4 and TRBJ2-1; D gene unclear. The CDR3 loop spans 13 amino acids. Trimming pared 3 bases from V and 10 bases from J, leaving 13 bases between. The CDR3 sequence is CASSLASLYEQFF. In DNA, the CDR3 is TGTGCCAGCAGTTTGGCCTCCCTGTACGAGCAGTTCTTC.

The table lists this clone with a count of one. The chain recombines TRBV11-3 with TRBJ1-1; 7 bases agree with TRBD1. CDR1 SGHNT and CDR2 YENEEA come from the germline V gene. The V segment lost 5 bases and the J segment 4 bases; nucleotides outside the gene matches: 7. This CDR3 contains 14 residues. CDR3 sequence (DNA): TGTGCCAGCAGCCCAGGGGGGATTCGCACTGAAGCTTTCTTT. Its translation is CASSPGGIRTEAFF.

The rearrangement uses TRBV6-5 and TRBJ2-1; unclear D gene. Germline lookup yields CDR1 MNHEY and CDR2 SVGAGI. The CDR3 length is 12 residues. V was shortened by 4 bases and J by 9 bases, with 10 bases between the two germline ends. CDR3 nucleotide sequence: TGTGCCAGCAGTTCCACGCGCGGTGAGCAGTTCTTC. Protein: CASSSTRGEQFF.

DNA of the CDR3: TGTGCCAGCACCACCGGAAGGGCTAGCGGGGGGCCGCTAAACAATGAGCAGTTCTTC. It encodes CASTTGRASGGPLNNEQFF. The chain recombines TRBV7-9 with TRBJ2-1, with 11 bases fitting TRBD2. J gave up 5 bases and V 7 bases, and 19 bases lay outside the gene matches. The CDR3 is 19 amino acids. From germline, CDR1 is SEHNR and CDR2 FQNEAQ (reference sequence).

The rearrangement links TRBV7-3 to TRBJ2-3, with D uncertain. This CDR3 contains 13 residues. The germline gives CDR1 SGHTA, CDR2 FQGTGA. With 2 bases removed from V and 1 base from J, the gap between germline ends came to 4 bases. CDR3 bases: TGTGCCAGCAGCTTAGAGCGCACAGATACGCAGTATTTT. The encoded protein is CASSLERTDTQYF.

The chain links TRBV6-6 to TRBJ2-1; maybe TRBD2 (7 bases). Trimming pared 2 bases from V and 9 bases from J, leaving 14 bases between. This CDR3 is 14 amino acids long. In germline, CDR1 is MNHNY, CDR2 SVGAGI (reference sequence). The CDR3: CASSYTRGGGEQFF. Written as DNA, the CDR3 is TGTGCCAGCAGTTACACGAGGGGGGGCGGTGAGCAGTTCTTC.

The chain joins TRBV9 to TRBJ2-1; D may be TRBD2 (6 bases). Germline CDR1 and CDR2: SGDLS and YYNGEE. V was shortened by 4 bases and J by 4 bases, with 21 bases between the two germline ends. The CDR3 is 17 amino acids. The CDR3 reads CASSSLTPPGGYNEQFF. The CDR3, as DNA: TGTGCCAGCAGCTCGCTGACTCCTCCAGGAGGGTACAATGAGCAGTTCTTC.

This clone came up once. The chain carries TRBV28 and TRBJ1-4; the D gene is possibly TRBD1 (6 bases). V lost 5 bases to trimming and J lost 3 bases, with 22 bases between them. There are 18 residues in the CDR3. The germline gives CDR1 MDHEN, CDR2 SYDVKM. Here the CDR3 DNA reads TGTGCCAGCAGTCCCCAGTTTGCGGGGGCTCTACCTAATGAAAAACTGTTTTTT. Protein sequence: CASSPQFAGALPNEKLFF. The whole variable domain, remainder taken from reference TRBV28 and TRBJ1-4, is DVKVTQSSRYLVKRTGEKVFLECVQDMDHENMFWYRQDPGLGLRLIYFSYDVKMKEKGDIPEGYSVSREKKERFSLILESASTNQTSMYLCASSPQFAGALPNEKLFFGSGTQLSVL.

The chain is built from TRBV7-2 and TRBJ2-1; 7 nucleotides match TRBD1. Germline values: CDR1 SGHTA, CDR2 FQGNSA. V shed 4 bases and J 7 bases; nucleotides not matched to a gene: 4. The CDR3 has 13 amino acids. CDR3 DNA: TGTGCCAGCAGCTCCCGGACAGGAAATGAGCAGTTCTTC. Residues: CASSSRTGNEQFF. Full variable domain (missing parts from reference TRBV7-2 and TRBJ2-1): GAGVSQSPSNKVTEKGKDVELRCDPISGHTALYWYRQSLGQGLEFLIYFQGNSAPDKSGLPSDRFSAERTGGSVSTLTIQRTQQEDSAVYLCASSSRTGNEQFFGPGTRLTVL.

The chain employs TRBV7-3 and TRBJ2-1; no clear D. The germline V gene encodes CDR1 SGHTA and CDR2 FQGTGA. Trimming cost V 1 base and J 8 bases, with 6 bases left between them. There are 12 residues in the CDR3. CDR3 DNA sequence: TGTGCCAGCAGCTTAAACGGTTATGAGCAGTTCTTC. Amino acids: CASSLNGYEQFF.

The V call is TRBV7-9, the J call TRBJ1-5; a possible D gene is TRBD1 (6 bases). CDR3 length: 14 residues. Germline values: CDR1 SEHNR, CDR2 FQNEAQ (reference sequence). Trimming removed 5 bases at V and 4 bases at J, with 12 bases between. The CDR3 reads CASSRDTENQPQHF. The CDR3 DNA is TGTGCCAGCAGCCGGGACACCGAGAATCAGCCCCAGCATTTT.

This rearrangement joins TRBV9 to TRBJ2-1, with 9 bases matching TRBD2. Trimming at V came to 3 bases and at J to 3 bases, leaving 13 bases not matched to a gene. The CDR3 has 18 amino acids. The germline gives CDR1 SGDLS, CDR2 YYNGEE. The CDR3 spells CASSEEPGLAGIYNEQFF. The CDR3 DNA reads as TGTGCCAGCAGCGAGGAACCGGGACTAGCAGGAATCTACAATGAGCAGTTCTTC.

The V call is TRBV6-2 or TRBV6-3, the J call TRBJ1-2, with D perhaps TRBD1 (5 bases). The germline V and J ends were trimmed by 0 bases and 7 bases, with 12 bases remaining between them. Per germline, CDR1 MNHEY and CDR2 SVGEGT. The CDR3 has 14 amino acids. As DNA, the CDR3 is TGTGCCAGCAGTTACTCCCCCCCGGGGGGTGGCTACACCTTC. It codes for CASSYSPPGGGYTF.

V usage is TRBV3-1 (or the pseudogene TRBV3-2) and J usage is TRBJ2-7, with TRBD1 matching over 8 bases. This CDR3 has 13 residues. Germline V gives CDR1 LGHDT, CDR2 YNNKEL (reference sequence). The junction had 2 bases not matched to a gene; V was cut back by 4 bases and J by 3 bases. The CDR3 spells CASSPTGVYEQYF. CDR3 coding DNA: TGTGCCAGCAGCCCGACAGGGGTCTACGAGCAGTACTTC.

The rearrangement uses TRBV5-6 and TRBJ2-5; 12 bases map to TRBD2. Germline-derived CDR1 and CDR2 are SGHDT and YYEEEE. V dropped 2 bases and J dropped 2; count of bases not matched to a gene: 1. The CDR3 sequence is 15 residues long. CDR3 in amino acids: CASSFTSGGQETQYF. In nucleotides, the CDR3 is TGTGCCAGCAGCTTTACTAGCGGGGGGCAAGAGACCCAGTACTTC.

The V gene is TRBV6-5, the J gene TRBJ2-1; TRBD1 matches at 9 bases. The V gene end was trimmed by 4 bases and the J gene end by 2 bases; junction bases not matched to a gene: 3. The CDR3 loop spans 15 amino acids. CDR1 and CDR2 from the germline V gene are MNHEY and SVGAGI. The DNA of the CDR3 is TGTGCCAGCAGTTTGGGACAGGGTACCTACAATGAGCAGTTCTTC. Translated, it gives CASSLGQGTYNEQFF.

The chain links TRBV9 to TRBJ2-1; 8 bases are a match to TRBD1. The germline gives CDR1 SGDLS, CDR2 YYNGEE. CDR3 size: 14 residues. After removal of 3 bases from V and 9 bases from J, the junction contained 8 bases not matched to a gene. For the CDR3, the DNA is TGTGCCAGCAGCGGCCAGACAGGGGTTAGTGAGCAGTTCTTC. It yields the protein CASSGQTGVSEQFF.

This chain links TRBV9 with TRBJ2-7, with D uncertain. Germline CDR1 SGDLS, CDR2 YYNGEE. V lost 0 bases and J 6 bases, leaving 4 bases between the germline ends. This CDR3 is built from 11 residues. CDR3 sequence reads: CASSVASEQYF. The CDR3 nucleotides read TGTGCCAGCAGCGTAGCCAGCGAGCAGTACTTC.

This rearrangement joins TRBV6-2 or TRBV6-3 to TRBJ2-1, with D possibly TRBD2 on 6 matching bases. This CDR3 spans 14 amino acids. CDR1 MNHEY and CDR2 SVGEGT come from the germline V gene. The germline V and J ends were trimmed by 0 bases and 15 bases, with 18 bases remaining between them. In DNA, the CDR3 is TGTGCCAGCAGTTACTCAACACCGGGACTCGGACTGTTCTTC. Its protein is CASSYSTPGLGLFF.

The J gene is TRBJ1-5, the V gene TRBV12-3 or TRBV12-4; D remains ambiguous. Trimming removed 5 bases at V and 7 bases at J, with 6 bases between. The CDR3 loop spans 11 amino acids. The CDR3 region is CASSRGQPQHF. Here the CDR3 DNA reads TGTGCCAGCAGTCGCGGCCAGCCCCAGCATTTT.

The CDR3 protein is CASPGSEAGVNTEAFF. The CDR3 DNA reads TGTGCCAGCCCGGGGAGTGAGGCAGGCGTGAACACTGAAGCTTTCTTT. The gene calls are TRBV2 and TRBJ1-1; D is unresolved. There are 16 residues in the CDR3. Germline V lookup: CDR1 SNHLY, CDR2 FYNNEI. Trimming removed 8 bases at V and 0 bases at J, with 19 bases between.

The chain's CDR3 is CASSVADRIGEKLFF. CDR3 nucleotides: TGTGCCAGCAGCGTAGCTGACAGAATAGGTGAAAAACTGTTTTTT. This rearrangement joins TRBV9 to TRBJ1-4; D is possibly TRBD1 (5 bases). The CDR3 sequence is 15 residues long. Deletions cut 0 bases from V and 7 bases from J, with 13 bases between. The germline CDR1 and CDR2 sequences are SGDLS and YYNGEE.

A remark on this clone: One junction end does not reproduce the germline sequence, and a read error may be involved. This chain links TRBV18 with TRBJ2-6, with 10 bases lining up with TRBD1. CDR1 and CDR2 (germline): KGHSH, LQKENI. The CDR3 length is 18 residues. CDR3 sequence: CASSSPTGGLSGANVLTF. The DNA for the CDR3 is TGTGCCAGCTCATCACCGACAGGGGGCTTAAGTGGGGCCAACGTCCTGACTTTC.